A selection of T cell receptor beta chains follows, all from one sample in a study of sequential checkpoint blockade in melanoma. Sequenced by immunoSEQ multiplex PCR; TCRdb stores in-frame clones only, minus some. The top ten clones hold around 11% of a sample with 35,000 to 45,000 clones, more than 70% of them seen once. This material consisted of CD8+ T cells sorted from blood (inferred from file names), taken from a patient given nivolumab and ipilimumab in sequence. The receptors originated from a human donor with melanoma. The CDR3 runs from the conserved cysteine through the conserved F or W. Each record gives: V gene, D gene, CDR3 protein. D genes are given only for firm matches.

>TRBV4-1|TRBD1
CASSPTGNEQYF
>TRBV7-9|NA
CASSLGVLEAFF
>TRBV25-1|TRBD2
CASSEYGTSGVVIQYF
>TRBV27|NA
CASRPAGTYEQYF
>TRBV5-6|TRBD1
CASNIDRGRETQYF
>TRBV5-1|NA
CASSFSGWVKDTQYF
>TRBV5-1|NA
CASSPSGEWETQYF
>TRBV27|NA
CASSLKGVVGAGELFF
>TRBV12-5|NA
CASGFHGGTEAFF
>TRBV4-1|NA
CASTPPSNEQFF
>TRBV5-4|TRBD1
CASSSDRMDGYTF
>TRBV27|TRBD1
CASRDRDRGLYEQYF
>TRBV9|NA
CASSVGGDMSSYEQYF
>TRBV11-2|NA
CASSTKITYEQYF
>TRBV25-1|NA
CASSGDSSYEQYF
>TRBV4-1|NA
CASSQVGDTQYF
>TRBV9|NA
CASSVEAGHTGELFF
>TRBV7-3|NA
CASRPGVSTDTQYF
>TRBV27|TRBD1
CASSTGQGAHEQYF
>TRBV19|TRBD1
CASRAGGSGYTF
>TRBV18|TRBD2
CASSLETSVQETQYF
>TRBV11-2|NA
CASSPLAGVYGYTF
>TRBV7-9|NA
CASSWASVNEKLFF
>TRBV6-6|TRBD1
CASSPPTGMNTEAFF
>TRBV27|TRBD2
CASSFLGGPGTSGPTDTQYF
>TRBV7-6|NA
CASSRRRVLFVPPYEQYF
>TRBV5-4|TRBD2
CASSFGLLAGSLNEQFF
>TRBV7-6|NA
CASSLGQRTGELFF
>TRBV5-6|NA
CASSLQGFTEAFF
>TRBV27|NA
CASSPGRLYEQFF
>TRBV27|NA
CASSLSGSHRTEAFF
>TRBV7-9|TRBD1
CASSPWTGRSEKSYEQYF
>TRBV9|TRBD2
CASSVGTSGSGYEQYF
>TRBV7-3|NA
CASSLAGMNTEAFF
>TRBV9|TRBD1
CASSVAREGGSPLHF
>TRBV28|NA
CASSLWLASSTDTQYF
>TRBV27|TRBD2
CASRHQGGPGNEQFF
>TRBV27|TRBD2
CASSLWGGSYEQYF
>TRBV7-9|TRBD2
CASNPLAGGLETQYF
>TRBV13|TRBD1
CASSLRAGGGETQYF
>TRBV30|NA
CAWSVQGGYNEQFF
>TRBV5-1|NA
CASSPETGDEQFF
>TRBV7-9|NA
CASSLDSLSYEQYF
>TRBV4-3|NA
CASSQEEGRRETQYF
>TRBV28|NA
CASSRGLLTGELFF
>TRBV29-1|NA
CSVEGMAGTSYNEQFF
>TRBV4-1|NA
CASSQPGETQYF
>TRBV6-6|TRBD1
CASSPFGTGLAEQYF
>TRBV28|NA
CASSDRRFSGANVLTF
>TRBV7-2|NA
CASSLPGKYNEQFF
>TRBV4-2|NA
CASSQDRERITDTQYF
>TRBV15|TRBD2
CATSREGALAGVWNEQFF
>TRBV4-3|NA
CASSQDKGAGEKLFF
>TRBV9|TRBD2
CASKGGRDTDTQYF
>TRBV2|TRBD1
CAIPELGQGAGYTF
>TRBV28|TRBD1
CASSLSPVGQGVLPPLLDEQYF
>TRBV25-1|TRBD2
CASSESLAGGPIF
>TRBV10-2|TRBD1
CASGEGQGPYEQYF
>TRBV7-6|NA
CASSPYGTLGTYEQYF